The sequence of this T cell receptor (beta chain) was determined in a study of blood T cells in healthy people across ages. Whole-study results and caveats: Compared with aged donors, long-lived donors showed fewer expanded clones, suggesting selection. A roughly linear fall in TCR beta diversity per million T cells was seen with increasing age.

Combining a sample-barcoded 5' primer with a J-beta primer mix, a second PCR ran for about 6 to 12 cycles. The authors tagged each cDNA molecule using a template-switch adaptor with 12 random nucleotides. TCRdb reprocessed the 5' RACE reads with MiXCR, giving one entry per CDR3 protein. The table lists about 750,000 distinct CDR3 sequences, about 55% of them singletons. V lost 7 bases and J lost 2, with 16 bases in between. Looked up from germline, CDR1 is SNHLY and CDR2 is FYNNEI. The CDR3 totals 15 residues. In the case of this clonotype: Its antigen is still unknown.

The chain links TRBV2 to TRBJ2-3; D gene uncertain. Material: blood. This receptor was obtained from a man at least 80 years old in good health. The CDR3 is CASTRDRLVTDTQYF. In DNA, the CDR3 is TGTGCCAGCACCCGAGACCGGCTGGTCACAGATACGCAGTATTTT. Together with reference TRBV2 and TRBJ2-3, the CDR3 gives the full variable domain: EPEVTQTPSHQVTQMGQEVILRCVPISNHLYFYWYRQILGQKVEFLVSFYNNEISEKSEIFDDQFSVERPDGSNFTLKIRSTKLEDSAMYFCASTRDRLVTDTQYFGPGTRLTVL.